The TCR beta chain under discussion was sequenced for a study of T cell repertoires in cytomegalovirus infection. Background on the study: The study used recently identified HLA-C-restricted and well-studied HLA-B-restricted CMV epitopes. The public TCR beta signatures pointed to both CMV infection and matching HLA type. Points from the study as a whole: Frequencies of public TCR beta families were cumulated, and this identified carriers of CMV plus the relevant HLA. The ex vivo response was dominated by HLA-C-restricted CMV-specific TCR beta clonotypes.

TCRdb called the reads again in MiXCR, with one record for every CDR3 protein. The top ten clones hold about 48% of a sample with a few hundred thousand distinct CDR3 sequences, just under 40% of them seen once. This CDR3 contains 16 residues. The germline gives CDR1 SGDLS, CDR2 YYNGEE. Trimming took 3 bases from V and 6 from J, leaving 22 bases between them. Of note for this clonotype: Antigen specificity is unknown.

The chain joins TRBV9 to TRBJ2-7, with a tentative D call TRBD2 (5 bases). The sequence came from a human donor in good health (CMV status not recorded). Some clones in this sample may be carry-over from other donors' samples. Sample: cultured PBMCs, taken from culture after CMV antigen stimulation. The CDR3 sequence: CASSAEPGNPGGEQYF. The CDR3 DNA is TGTGCCAGCAGCGCAGAACCCGGGAACCCCGGAGGCGAGCAGTACTTC. Based on the CDR3 plus reference TRBV9 and TRBJ2-7, the full variable domain is DSGVTQTPKHLITATGQRVTLRCSPRSGDLSVYWYQQSLDQGLQFLIQYYNGEERAKGNILERFSAQQFPDLHSELNLSSLELGDSALYFCASSAEPGNPGGEQYFGPGTRLTVT.